The T cell receptor beta chain described here comes from a study of vaccination and CD4 T cells after COVID-19. General study findings and limits: Convalescent patients had a median approximately 86% of post-vaccine SARS-CoV-2-reactive clones that were detected only after vaccination, not before it. Going from about 22 to 38, median SARS-CoV-2-reactive clonotypes did not rise significantly.

As regards this clonotype: Its antigen remains unknown.

Treatment noted: approximately 9-day PBMC culture with coronavirus spike peptide pools or control peptides (ViraFEST assay). Losses at the gene ends were 6 bases for V and 0 bases for J; bases not matched to a gene: 4. Germline values: CDR1 MDHEN, CDR2 SYDVKM. This CDR3 is built from 15 residues. Cultured CD4+ T cell DNA was sequenced using the Oncomine TCR Beta short-read assay. Using its own MiXCR run on the PCR reads, TCRdb lists one record per CDR3 protein. The sample gives 11,000 to 15,000 distinct CDR3 sequences, approximately 57% of which show up once; over 11% is in the top ten. The receptor comes from a human donor who had recovered from COVID-19. The chain uses TRBV28 and TRBJ1-3; 8 nucleotides line up with TRBD1. The source material was CD4+ T cells from blood, cultured in vitro. The CDR3 is CASSPGGASGNTIYF. The CDR3 region has the DNA TGTGCCAGCAGCCCAGGGGGCGCCTCTGGAAACACCATATATTTT.